The next 20 T cell receptor beta chains were all read from a single sample in a study of blood T cell repertoires in COVID-19. Measured with immunoSEQ multiplex PCR; TCRdb has only the in-frame clones, and not every one. The data show fewer than 250,000 clones, about 85% seen once. The source material was peripheral blood. The source of these receptors is a man aged 30 to 45 with acute or convalescent COVID-19.

This rearrangement joins TRBV7-3 to TRBJ2-1, with D possibly matching TRBD1 (5 bases). The V end lost 2 bases, the J end lost 5 bases, and 10 bases lay between the germline ends. The CDR3 covers 14 residues. Germline-derived CDR1 and CDR2 are SGHTA and FQGTGA. CDR3 sequence (DNA): TGTGCCAGCAGCTTAGTTGGGGCCGACAATGAGCAGTTCTTC. As protein: CASSLVGADNEQFF.

Remarks on this clone: Other nucleotide sequences from this sample produce the same CDR3. This chain connects TRBV7-2 to TRBJ2-5, with 7 nucleotides matching TRBD2. V lost 0 bases to trimming and J lost 5 bases; unmatched junction nucleotides: 3. Germline CDR1 is SGHTA and CDR2 is FQGNSA. The CDR3 consists of 14 residues. CDR3 in amino acids: CASSLAGGGETQYF. The DNA for the CDR3 is TGTGCCAGCAGCTTAGCTGGGGGAGGGGAGACCCAGTACTTC.

This sequence joins TRBV28 and TRBJ2-5; 8 bases align to TRBD1. Germline V gene sequence: CDR1 MDHEN, CDR2 SYDVKM. This CDR3 spans 13 amino acids. The V segment lost 5 bases and the J segment 4 bases; nucleotides outside the gene matches: 3. The CDR3 region is CASSTDRGETQYF. The CDR3 DNA is TGTGCCAGCAGTACCGACAGGGGAGAGACCCAGTACTTC.

The chain recombines TRBV18 with TRBJ2-1; 9 positions agree with TRBD2. The V and J ends lost 0 bases and 0 bases, in that order; junction bases with no gene match: 9. The CDR3 is 19 residues long. The germline V gene encodes CDR1 KGHSH and CDR2 LQKENI. The CDR3, as DNA: TGTGCCAGCTCACCACCGGGCATATTAGCGGGAGACTCCTACAATGAGCAGTTCTTC. Translation: CASSPPGILAGDSYNEQFF.

This chain uses TRBV3-1 (or the pseudogene TRBV3-2) with TRBJ1-3; 11 nucleotides line up with TRBD1. The CDR3 runs to 15 residues. J gave up 5 bases and V 4 bases, and 4 bases lay outside the gene matches. Germline CDR1 is LGHDT and CDR2 is YNNKEL (reference sequence). CDR3 protein: CASSRGQGARNTIYF. CDR3 DNA: TGTGCCAGCAGCCGAGGACAGGGGGCTCGAAACACCATATATTTT.

This chain links TRBV19 with TRBJ2-7; perhaps TRBD2 as D (5 bases). CDR3 size: 14 residues. CDR1 is LNHDA and CDR2 is SQIVND in the germline V gene (reference sequence). The V end was cut by 8 bases, the J end by 2 bases, with 16 bases between. CDR3: CASAITGVAYEQYF. The CDR3 coding sequence is TGTGCCAGTGCCATTACCGGGGTGGCCTACGAGCAGTACTTC.

This chain connects TRBV3-1 (or the pseudogene TRBV3-2) to TRBJ2-7; D may be TRBD1 (6 bases). Germline V lookup: CDR1 LGHDT, CDR2 YNNKEL (reference sequence). Trimming removed 3 bases at V and 3 bases at J, with 12 bases between. This CDR3 region has 14 residues. CDR3 nucleotide sequence: TGTGCCAGCAGCCAGGGGGACAAGGGCTACGAGCAGTACTTC. It yields the protein CASSQGDKGYEQYF.

V usage is TRBV5-6 and J usage is TRBJ1-1, with D perhaps TRBD1 (5 bases). Deletions cut 4 bases from V and 7 bases from J, with 11 bases between. The CDR3 consists of 12 residues. Germline assignment: CDR1 SGHDT and CDR2 YYEEEE. Here the CDR3 reads CASSRTGYEAFF. In DNA form, the CDR3 reads TGTGCCAGCAGCCGAACAGGATATGAAGCTTTCTTT.

This chain links TRBV2 with TRBJ1-5; D may be TRBD1 (6 bases). This CDR3 has 15 amino acids. Trimming took off 6 bases at V and 3 bases at J, with 15 bases between the two ends. The germline gives CDR1 SNHLY, CDR2 FYNNEI. The CDR3 DNA follows: TGTGCCAGCAGGAATCTAGGGGGTAACAATCAGCCCCAGCATTTT. This sequence encodes CASRNLGGNNQPQHF.

The J gene is TRBJ2-7, the V gene TRBV6-6; D remains unclear. Looked up from germline, CDR1 is MNHNY and CDR2 is SVGAGI (reference sequence). This CDR3 spans 12 amino acids. Trimming removed 5 bases at V and 1 base at J, with 6 bases between. Here the CDR3 DNA reads TGTGCCAGCAGTCCGCAGTCCTACGAGCAGTACTTC. It translates to CASSPQSYEQYF.

This chain links TRBV12-2 with TRBJ1-2; the D call of TRBD1 is as the table states it, not checked on the DNA. TRBV12-2 is a listed pseudogene. The CDR3 has 15 amino acids. This CDR3 reads CASRPGQGVWYGYTF. Written as DNA, the CDR3 is TGTGCAAGTCGCCCCGGACAGGGGGTGTGGTATGGCTACACCTTC.

This chain links TRBV6-5 with TRBJ1-5; unclear D gene. In germline, CDR1 is MNHEY, CDR2 SVGAGI. The CDR3 extends over 14 amino acids. The V end lost 0 bases, the J end lost 9 bases, and 12 bases lay between the germline ends. The CDR3 DNA reads as TGTGCCAGCAGTTACTCGTCTCCTCCGGGGCCCCAGCATTTT. Encoded protein: CASSYSSPPGPQHF.

The rearrangement joins TRBV4-2 to TRBJ2-3, with D tentatively TRBD2 (6 bases). The germline V gene has CDR1 LGHNA and CDR2 YNFKEQ. The CDR3 totals 16 residues. The V and J ends lost 5 bases and 3 bases respectively, with 18 bases between them. CDR3 loop: CASSFDGVAATDTQYF. The CDR3 DNA sequence: TGTGCCAGCAGCTTCGATGGGGTAGCGGCGACAGATACGCAGTATTTT.

The CDR3 nucleotides are TGTGCCAGCAGTTCAATTCGACAGAATCAGCCCCAGCATTTT. This translates into CASSSIRQNQPQHF. The V call is TRBV6-2 or TRBV6-3, the J call TRBJ1-5, with D perhaps TRBD1 (5 bases). Trimming took off 4 bases at V and 4 bases at J, with 11 bases between the two ends. CDR3 size: 14 residues. Germline V lookup: CDR1 MNHEY, CDR2 SVGEGT.

The chain has TRBV12-3 or TRBV12-4 and TRBJ2-1; no clear D gene. The V gene lost 2 bases and the J gene lost 5 bases, with 7 bases spanning the gap. The CDR3 has 13 amino acids. This CDR3 is CASSLMVDNEQFF. Written as DNA, the CDR3 is TGTGCCAGCAGTTTAATGGTAGACAATGAGCAGTTCTTC.

This clone was observed a few times. The J gene is TRBJ2-1, the V gene TRBV7-2, with 8 bases that match TRBD2. Germline V gene data show CDR1 as SGHTA and CDR2 as FQGNSA. The CDR3 length is 15 residues. V shed 5 bases and J 3 bases; nucleotides not matched to a gene: 6. The CDR3 DNA is TGTGCCAGCAGCCGTAGCGGGGCCAGCTACAATGAGCAGTTCTTC. Its protein is CASSRSGASYNEQFF. The entire variable domain, with the rest obtained from reference TRBV7-2 and TRBJ2-1, is as follows: GAGVSQSPSNKVTEKGKDVELRCDPISGHTALYWYRQSLGQGLEFLIYFQGNSAPDKSGLPSDRFSAERTGGSVSTLTIQRTQQEDSAVYLCASSRSGASYNEQFFGPGTRLTVL.

The CDR3 DNA reads TGTGCCAGCAGTCTAGGGACTAGCGACGACCAAGAGACCCAGTACTTC. Translating gives CASSLGTSDDQETQYF. This sequence joins TRBV5-4 and TRBJ2-5; 10 bases match TRBD2. The CDR3 is 16 residues long. Per germline, CDR1 SGHNT and CDR2 YYREEE (reference sequence). Trimming at V came to 5 bases and at J to 0 bases, leaving 7 bases not matched to a gene.

V and J are TRBV7-2 and TRBJ1-2; D is unclear. Between the trimmed V and J ends, which lost 5 bases and 4 bases, there was a span of 17 bases. Germline CDR1 reads SGHTA; CDR2 reads FQGNSA. This CDR3 has 15 amino acids. The CDR3: CASSDTRSGIYGYTF. In DNA form, the CDR3 reads TGTGCCAGCAGCGACACACGGTCGGGAATCTATGGCTACACCTTC.

The rearrangement links TRBV7-9 to TRBJ1-1; weak D call: TRBD1 (6 bases). The CDR3 consists of 17 residues. Trimming pared 4 bases from V and 1 base from J, leaving 19 bases between. CDR1 and CDR2 from the germline V gene are SEHNR and FQNEAQ (reference sequence). The CDR3 sequence is CASSSRTVPRENTEAFF. CDR3 bases: TGTGCCAGCAGCTCACGGACAGTCCCTAGGGAGAACACTGAAGCTTTCTTT.

The chain combines TRBV7-2 with TRBJ2-1, with D possibly being TRBD2 (5 bases). There are 15 residues in the CDR3. CDR1 and CDR2 (germline): SGHTA, FQGNSA. Here the CDR3 reads CAIGRSRFSYNEQFF. The CDR3 DNA reads as TGTGCGATTGGGAGATCGCGGTTTTCCTACAATGAGCAGTTCTTC.